The T cell receptor (beta chain) described here comes from a study of blood T cell repertoires in COVID-19. On the study more broadly: Samples came from the United States, Italy and Spain, spanning acute and convalescent COVID-19.

V was clipped by 4 bases and J by 5 bases; unmatched bases: 9. The CDR3 has 15 residues. CDR1 SGHTA and CDR2 FQGNSA come from the germline V gene. Authors' processing steps: The authors estimated nucleated cell counts from reference gene primer amplification. Clones were sequenced by immunoSEQ multiplex PCR, and TCRdb holds only the in-frame ones, with some missing. That table gives V, J and clone size, and the DNA gave D and trimming. Of 40,000 to 50,000 clones detected, approximately 86% appear once; the ten largest clones hold just under 3%. What was sequenced was peripheral blood. V usage is TRBV7-2 and J usage is TRBJ1-1, with TRBD1 identical over 8 bases. The receptor was isolated from an elderly woman with acute or convalescent COVID-19. The CDR3 DNA reads TGTGCCAGCAGCTCGAATCCGGGACAGGCGACTGAAGCTTTCTTT. As protein: CASSSNPGQATEAFF.